The 24 T cell receptor beta chains in this list originate from one sample, sequenced in a study of blood T cell repertoires in COVID-19. TCRdb keeps only in-frame clones here, not all; method: immunoSEQ multiplex PCR. The data hold about 98,000 clones, with about 80% observed a single time. The sequenced sample was peripheral blood. Every receptor here comes from a man aged 65-85 years with active or convalescent COVID-19.

This clone was counted only a few times. The genes are TRBV15 and TRBJ2-1, with 12 bases identical to TRBD2. The CDR3 runs to 15 residues. Germline CDR1 LNHNV, CDR2 YYDKDF (reference sequence). V dropped 0 bases and J dropped 10; count of bases not matched to a gene: 4. This CDR3 is CATSRETSGREEQFF. Here the CDR3 DNA reads TGTGCCACCAGCAGAGAGACTAGCGGGAGAGAGGAGCAGTTCTTC.

J is TRBJ1-2 and V is TRBV19, with TRBD1 matching 8 bases. Trimming cost V 4 bases and J 8 bases; bases outside gene matches: 6. This CDR3 has 13 amino acids. The V gene's germline CDR1 is LNHDA and CDR2 SQIVND (reference sequence). The CDR3 bases are TGTGCCAGTAGTAGCCGGGACAGGTACGGCTACACCTTC. It yields the protein CASSSRDRYGYTF.

J is TRBJ1-3 and V is TRBV7-2, with D perhaps TRBD1 (5 bases). The CDR3 loop spans 14 amino acids. The V gene's germline CDR1 is SGHTA and CDR2 FQGNSA. Trimming removed 4 bases from V and 0 bases from J, with 7 bases in between. DNA for the CDR3: TGTGCCAGCAGCTCAGGGCTCTCTGGAAACACCATATATTTT. Its protein is CASSSGLSGNTIYF. The complete variable domain, with remaining parts taken from reference TRBV7-2 and TRBJ1-3, reads GAGVSQSPSNKVTEKGKDVELRCDPISGHTALYWYRQSLGQGLEFLIYFQGNSAPDKSGLPSDRFSAERTGGSVSTLTIQRTQQEDSAVYLCASSSGLSGNTIYFGEGSWLTVV.

This clone was seen a single time. The rearrangement links TRBV4-3 to TRBJ2-2; possibly TRBD1 for D (5 bases). The CDR3 loop spans 13 amino acids. Trimming took 3 bases from V and 5 from J, leaving 7 bases between them. Germline CDR1 and CDR2: LGHNA and YSLEER. In DNA form, the CDR3 reads TGCGCCAGCAGCCACGACAGTACCGGGGAGCTGTTTTTT. As protein: CASSHDSTGELFF.

Written as DNA, the CDR3 is TGTGCCAGCAGCTCCCCGTCAGAGACCCAGTACTTC. Protein: CASSSPSETQYF. This sequence joins TRBV5-4 and TRBJ2-5, with D unclear. V dropped 3 bases and J dropped 4 bases, with 7 bases sitting between them. The CDR3 length is 12 residues. Germline V CDR1 and CDR2: SGHNT, YYREEE (reference sequence).

The V gene is TRBV10-3, the J gene TRBJ1-5; D may be TRBD1 (5 bases). Per germline, CDR1 ENHRY and CDR2 SYGVKD. Trimming took 5 bases from V and 5 from J, leaving 7 bases between them. CDR3 length: 12 residues. The CDR3 sequence: CAISKGDQPQHF. The CDR3 coding sequence is TGTGCCATCAGTAAAGGGGATCAGCCCCAGCATTTT.

The V call is TRBV4-2, the J call TRBJ2-1, with D perhaps TRBD2 (5 bases). The CDR3 totals 12 residues. CDR1 is LGHNA, CDR2 YNFKEQ, per germline. V dropped 2 bases and J dropped 10 bases, with 9 bases sitting between them. Here the CDR3 reads CASSQPTGEQFF. The CDR3 DNA sequence: TGTGCCAGCAGCCAACCCACGGGGGAGCAGTTCTTC.

The rearrangement uses TRBV6-6 and TRBJ1-4; D is unresolved. V was shortened by 6 bases and J by 0 bases, with 11 bases between the two germline ends. The germline CDR1 and CDR2 sequences are MNHNY and SVGAGI (reference sequence). The CDR3 has 15 residues. CDR3 amino acids: CASRPLRATNEKLFF. The CDR3 coding sequence is TGTGCCAGCAGGCCCCTTCGGGCAACTAATGAAAAACTGTTTTTT.

CDR3 DNA sequence: TGTGCCAGCAGCTTATCCGGGACAACTGGGGAGACCCAGTACTTC. Amino acids: CASSLSGTTGETQYF. The chain combines TRBV5-6 with TRBJ2-5, with D perhaps TRBD1 (6 bases). Trimming stripped 2 bases from V and 5 bases from J, with 16 bases between. CDR1 is SGHDT and CDR2 is YYEEEE in the germline V gene. The CDR3 has 15 residues. Looking up the rest from reference TRBV5-6 and TRBJ2-5 gives the full variable domain: DAGVTQSPTHLIKTRGQQVTLRCSPKSGHDTVSWYQQALGQGPQFIFQYYEEEERQRGNFPDRFSGHQFPNYSSELNVNALLLGDSALYLCASSLSGTTGETQYFGPGTRLLVL.

The V gene is TRBV4-1, the J gene TRBJ2-5; D is undetermined. Germline CDR1 and CDR2: MGHRA and YSYEKL. The V end lost 2 bases, the J end lost 2 bases, and 6 bases lay between the germline ends. The CDR3 is 13 amino acids. For the CDR3, the DNA is TGCGCCAGCAGCCAACAAAAACAAGAGACCCAGTACTTC. Amino acid sequence: CASSQQKQETQYF.

V usage is TRBV11-3 and J usage is TRBJ2-2; 9 bases align to TRBD1. This CDR3 region has 16 residues. With V trimmed by 5 bases and J by 4 bases, 8 bases remained unmatched. Germline values: CDR1 SGHNT, CDR2 YENEEA. CDR3 residues: CASSPGQGLFTGELFF. In DNA form, the CDR3 reads TGTGCCAGCAGCCCGGGACAGGGCCTCTTCACCGGGGAGCTGTTTTTT.

Concerning this clone: Other nucleotide sequences from this sample produce the same CDR3. The rearrangement uses TRBV9 and TRBJ2-3; 8 bases map to TRBD2. The V and J ends lost 0 bases and 4 bases, in that order; junction bases with no gene match: 7. The CDR3 contains 16 residues. CDR1 SGDLS and CDR2 YYNGEE come from the germline V gene. CDR3 protein: CASSVGTSGGADTQYF. The CDR3 DNA reads as TGTGCCAGCAGCGTAGGTACTAGCGGTGGCGCAGATACGCAGTATTTT.

CDR3 region: CASSFLSGGSTDTQYF. For the CDR3, the DNA is TGTGCCAGCAGCTTCCTTAGCGGGGGGTCCACAGATACGCAGTATTTT. The V gene is TRBV5-4, the J gene TRBJ2-3; TRBD2 matches 10 bases. Trimming cost V 2 bases and J 2 bases; bases outside gene matches: 5. The germline V gene has CDR1 SGHNT and CDR2 YYREEE (reference sequence). The CDR3 runs 16 residues.

The CDR3 reads CASRLQGVSYEQYF. CDR3 nucleotides: TGTGCCAGCAGGCTACAGGGGGTCTCCTACGAGCAGTACTTC. The chain links TRBV6-5 to TRBJ2-7; 8 bases agree with TRBD1. J was trimmed by 0 bases and V by 6 bases; bases with no gene match: 4. The V gene's germline CDR1 is MNHEY and CDR2 SVGAGI. There are 14 residues in the CDR3.

This chain connects TRBV13 to TRBJ1-5; no firm D call. The CDR3 is 13 residues long. V shed 0 bases and J shed 9 bases, with 9 bases lying between them. The germline V gene encodes CDR1 PRHDT and CDR2 FYEKMQ (reference sequence). CDR3 bases: TGTGCCAGCAGCTTAGGACGAGGGCGGCCCCAGCATTTT. Amino acid sequence: CASSLGRGRPQHF.

The V gene is TRBV7-3, the J gene TRBJ2-1, with TRBD2 matching over 12 bases. The germline gives CDR1 SGHTA, CDR2 FQGTGA. Trimming at V came to 4 bases and at J to 9 bases, leaving 7 bases not matched to a gene. CDR3 size: 15 residues. This CDR3 reads CASSSSSGGVGEQFF. CDR3 in DNA: TGTGCCAGCAGCTCCTCTAGCGGGGGGGTTGGTGAGCAGTTCTTC.

This chain uses TRBV5-1 with TRBJ1-6; 12 positions match TRBD1. Per germline, CDR1 SGHRS and CDR2 YFSETQ. The ends lost 4 bases at V and 8 bases at J; junction bases unmatched: 4. The CDR3 consists of 15 residues. The CDR3 DNA is TGCGCCAGCAGCGGGACAGGGGGCGATGATTCACCCCTCCACTTT. As protein: CASSGTGGDDSPLHF.

The chain joins TRBV27 to TRBJ1-2; 8 bases line up with TRBD1. The CDR3 is 13 amino acids. Trimming cost V 4 bases and J 8 bases; bases outside gene matches: 6. Germline V gives CDR1 MNHEY, CDR2 SMNVEV (reference sequence). The CDR3 DNA is TGTGCCAGCAGTTCGGACAGGGTCGTGGGCTACACCTTC. It is translated as CASSSDRVVGYTF.

The chain has TRBV2 and TRBJ1-1; 8 positions match TRBD1. Unmatched junction bases numbered 2, after V lost 8 bases and J lost 6 bases. Germline-derived CDR1 and CDR2 are SNHLY and FYNNEI. The CDR3 is made up of 11 amino acids. CDR3 loop: CASRQGSEAFF. The CDR3 DNA reads as TGTGCCAGCCGACAGGGGTCTGAAGCTTTCTTT.

The chain is built from TRBV2 and TRBJ2-1; D gene uncertain. The CDR3 has 12 amino acids. Germline CDR1 SNHLY, CDR2 FYNNEI. Trimming took 4 bases from V and 4 from J, leaving 5 bases between them. The CDR3 DNA reads TGTGCCAGCAGTGTCTCTTACAATGAGCAGTTCTTC. Translating gives CASSVSYNEQFF.

The chain is built from TRBV2 and TRBJ1-2; the match to TRBD1 covers 10 bases. Trimming cost V 3 bases and J 6 bases; bases outside gene matches: 13. Germline V gene data show CDR1 as SNHLY and CDR2 as FYNNEI. The CDR3 is 17 amino acids. Here the CDR3 DNA reads TGTGCCAGCAGTGAGTTTCGGGACAGGGGCGAAGGGAATGGCTACACCTTC. Amino acid sequence: CASSEFRDRGEGNGYTF.

The chain is built from TRBV11-1 and TRBJ2-6; 7 bases align to TRBD1. The CDR3 sequence is 15 residues long. Germline values: CDR1 SGHAT, CDR2 FQDESV (reference sequence). The V and J ends lost 7 bases and 2 bases, in that order; junction bases with no gene match: 5. The CDR3 region is CASTSTGAGANVLTF. The CDR3 nucleotides read TGTGCCAGCACCTCAACAGGGGCTGGGGCCAACGTCCTGACTTTC.

This sequence joins TRBV11-2 and TRBJ2-3; 7 nucleotides align to TRBD1. The CDR3 is made up of 16 amino acids. After removal of 5 bases from V and 3 bases from J, the junction contained 11 bases not matched to a gene. Germline loops: CDR1 SGHAT, CDR2 FQNNGV. In DNA, the CDR3 is TGTGCCAGCAGCCCGGGACAGTCGATCTCTACAGATACGCAGTATTTT. It yields the protein CASSPGQSISTDTQYF.

CDR3 loop: CASSRFSGNQPQHF. The CDR3 DNA follows: TGTGCCAGCAGTCGTTTCTCAGGGAATCAGCCCCAGCATTTT. This chain joins TRBV6-2 or TRBV6-3 and TRBJ1-5; possible D gene TRBD1, 5 bases. Trimming cost V 5 bases and J 4 bases, with 12 bases left between them. The CDR3 contains 14 residues. Germline loops: CDR1 MNHEY, CDR2 SVGEGT.